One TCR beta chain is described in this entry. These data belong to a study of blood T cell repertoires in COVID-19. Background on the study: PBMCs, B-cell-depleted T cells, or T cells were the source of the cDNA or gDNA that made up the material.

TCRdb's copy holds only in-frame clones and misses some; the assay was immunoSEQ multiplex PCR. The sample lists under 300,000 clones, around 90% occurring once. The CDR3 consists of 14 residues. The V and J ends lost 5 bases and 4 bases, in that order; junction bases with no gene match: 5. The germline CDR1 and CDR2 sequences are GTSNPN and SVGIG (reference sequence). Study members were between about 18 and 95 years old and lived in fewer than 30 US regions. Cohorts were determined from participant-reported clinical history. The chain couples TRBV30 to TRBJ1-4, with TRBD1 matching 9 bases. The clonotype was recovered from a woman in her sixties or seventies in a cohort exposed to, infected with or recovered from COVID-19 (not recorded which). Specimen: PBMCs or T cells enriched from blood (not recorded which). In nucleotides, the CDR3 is TGTGCCTGGGGACGGGGACAGGGTAATGAAAAACTGTTTTTT. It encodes CAWGRGQGNEKLFF.